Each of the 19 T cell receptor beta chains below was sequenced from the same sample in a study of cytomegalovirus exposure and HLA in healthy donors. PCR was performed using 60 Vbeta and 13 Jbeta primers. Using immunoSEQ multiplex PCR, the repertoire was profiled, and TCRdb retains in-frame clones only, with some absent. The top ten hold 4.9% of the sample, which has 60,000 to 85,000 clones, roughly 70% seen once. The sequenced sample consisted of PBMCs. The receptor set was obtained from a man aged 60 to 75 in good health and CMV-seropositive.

CDR3 amino acids: CASRPVGQGGEKLFF. CDR3 coding DNA: TGTGCCAGCAGGCCGGTTGGACAGGGGGGCGAAAAACTGTTTTTT. This sequence joins TRBV28 and TRBJ1-4; 10 nucleotides align to TRBD1. The germline gives CDR1 MDHEN, CDR2 SYDVKM. The CDR3 runs 15 residues. With V trimmed by 6 bases and J by 8 bases, 9 bases remained unmatched. Drawing the rest from reference TRBV28 and TRBJ1-4, the complete variable domain is DVKVTQSSRYLVKRTGEKVFLECVQDMDHENMFWYRQDPGLGLRLIYFSYDVKMKEKGDIPEGYSVSREKKERFSLILESASTNQTSMYLCASRPVGQGGEKLFFGSGTQLSVL.

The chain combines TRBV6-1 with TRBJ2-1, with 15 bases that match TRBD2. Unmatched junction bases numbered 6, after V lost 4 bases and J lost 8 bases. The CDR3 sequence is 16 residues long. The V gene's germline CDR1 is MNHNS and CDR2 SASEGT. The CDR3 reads CASSGGLAGGRDEQFF. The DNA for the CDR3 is TGTGCCAGCAGTGGTGGACTAGCGGGGGGGAGGGATGAGCAGTTCTTC.

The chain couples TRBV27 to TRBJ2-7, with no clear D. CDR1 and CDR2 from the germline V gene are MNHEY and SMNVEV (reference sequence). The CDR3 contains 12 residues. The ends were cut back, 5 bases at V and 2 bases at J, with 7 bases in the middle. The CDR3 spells CASSKTPYEQYF. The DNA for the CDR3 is TGTGCCAGCAGTAAGACTCCCTACGAGCAGTACTTC.

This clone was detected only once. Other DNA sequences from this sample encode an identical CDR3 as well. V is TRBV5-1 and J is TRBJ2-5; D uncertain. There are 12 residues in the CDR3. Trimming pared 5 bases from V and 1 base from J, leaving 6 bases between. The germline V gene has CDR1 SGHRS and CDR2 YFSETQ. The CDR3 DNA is TGCGCCAGCAGTCGCGCCCAAGAGACCCAGTACTTC. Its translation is CASSRAQETQYF.

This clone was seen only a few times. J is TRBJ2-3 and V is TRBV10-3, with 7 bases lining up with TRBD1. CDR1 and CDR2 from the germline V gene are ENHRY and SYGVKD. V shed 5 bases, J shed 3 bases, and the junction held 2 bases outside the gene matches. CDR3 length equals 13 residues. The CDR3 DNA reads TGTGCCATCAGTCGGACAGGTACAGATACGCAGTATTTT. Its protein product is CAISRTGTDTQYF.

The CDR3 loop reads CASSPRRTPTSGRPLSSYNEQFF. As DNA, the CDR3 is TGTGCCAGCTCACCACGCAGAACCCCGACTAGCGGGAGGCCACTTAGCTCCTACAATGAGCAGTTCTTC. This chain joins TRBV18 and TRBJ2-1; 13 bases match TRBD2. Germline assignment: CDR1 KGHSH and CDR2 LQKENI. The CDR3 has 23 residues. J was trimmed by 0 bases and V by 1 base; bases with no gene match: 18.

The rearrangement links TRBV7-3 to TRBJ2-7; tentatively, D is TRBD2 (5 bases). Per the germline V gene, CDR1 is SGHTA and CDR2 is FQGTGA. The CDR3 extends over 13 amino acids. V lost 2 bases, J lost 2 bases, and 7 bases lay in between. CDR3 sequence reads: CASSLERAYEQYF. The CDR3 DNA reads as TGTGCCAGCAGCTTAGAGAGGGCCTACGAGCAGTACTTC.

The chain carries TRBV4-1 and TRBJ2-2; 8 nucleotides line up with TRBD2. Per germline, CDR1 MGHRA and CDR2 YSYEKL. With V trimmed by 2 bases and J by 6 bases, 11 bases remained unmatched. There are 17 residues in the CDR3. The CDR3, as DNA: TGCGCCAGCAGCCAATTCTTAGCGGGGCAAGGAGCCGGGGAGCTGTTTTTT. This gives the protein CASSQFLAGQGAGELFF.

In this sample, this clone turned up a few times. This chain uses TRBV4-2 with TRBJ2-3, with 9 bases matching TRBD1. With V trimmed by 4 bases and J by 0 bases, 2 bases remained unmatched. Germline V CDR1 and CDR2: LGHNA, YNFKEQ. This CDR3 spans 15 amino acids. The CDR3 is CASSRDRVSTDTQYF. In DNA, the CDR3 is TGTGCCAGCAGCCGGGACAGGGTTAGCACAGATACGCAGTATTTT.

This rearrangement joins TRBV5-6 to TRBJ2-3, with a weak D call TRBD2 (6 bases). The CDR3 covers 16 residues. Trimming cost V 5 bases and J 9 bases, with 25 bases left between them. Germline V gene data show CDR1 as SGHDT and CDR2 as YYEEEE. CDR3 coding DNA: TGTGCCAGCAGTACGGGTGAGGGTATGGCTAGCGCCACGCAGTATTTT. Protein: CASSTGEGMASATQYF.

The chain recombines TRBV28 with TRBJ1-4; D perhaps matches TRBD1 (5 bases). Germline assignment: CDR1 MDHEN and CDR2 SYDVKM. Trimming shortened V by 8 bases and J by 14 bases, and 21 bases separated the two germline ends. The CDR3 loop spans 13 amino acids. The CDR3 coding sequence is TGTGCCAGCGGGGGAGGGCAGTCCAAACCTCTGTTTTTT. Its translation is CASGGGQSKPLFF.

For the CDR3, the DNA is TGTGCCAGTAGTCTCCCGGGGAGAACTAATGAAAAACTGTTTTTT. Its protein is CASSLPGRTNEKLFF. The gene calls are TRBV19 and TRBJ1-4; D is ambiguous. Looked up from germline, CDR1 is LNHDA and CDR2 is SQIVND (reference sequence). Trimming left V 5 bases short and J 1 base short, with 11 bases between. The CDR3 contains 15 residues. Looking up the rest from reference TRBV19 and TRBJ1-4 gives the full variable domain: DGGITQSPKYLFRKEGQNVTLSCEQNLNHDAMYWYRQDPGQGLRLIYYSQIVNDFQKGDIAEGYSVSREKKESFPLTVTSAQKNPTAFYLCASSLPGRTNEKLFFGSGTQLSVL.

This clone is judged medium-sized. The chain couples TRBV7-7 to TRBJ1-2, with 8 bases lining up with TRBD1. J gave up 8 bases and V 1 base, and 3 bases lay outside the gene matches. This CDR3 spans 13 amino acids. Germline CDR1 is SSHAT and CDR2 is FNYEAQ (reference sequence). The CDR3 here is CASSLETGEGYTF. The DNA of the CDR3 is TGTGCCAGCAGCTTAGAGACAGGGGAAGGCTACACCTTC. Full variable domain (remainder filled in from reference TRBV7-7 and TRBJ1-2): GAGVSQSPRYKVTKRGQDVTLRCDPISSHATLYWYQQALGQGPEFLTYFNYEAQPDKSGLPSDRFSAERPEGSISTLTIQRTEQRDSAMYRCASSLETGEGYTFGSGTRLTVV.

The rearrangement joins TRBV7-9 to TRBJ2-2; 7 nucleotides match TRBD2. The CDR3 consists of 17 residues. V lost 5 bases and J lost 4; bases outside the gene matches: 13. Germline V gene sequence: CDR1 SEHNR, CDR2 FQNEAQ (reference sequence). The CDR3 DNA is TGTGCCAGCAGCCCGCGGGGGTTGGGATCGGGCACCGGGGAGCTGTTTTTT. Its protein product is CASSPRGLGSGTGELFF.

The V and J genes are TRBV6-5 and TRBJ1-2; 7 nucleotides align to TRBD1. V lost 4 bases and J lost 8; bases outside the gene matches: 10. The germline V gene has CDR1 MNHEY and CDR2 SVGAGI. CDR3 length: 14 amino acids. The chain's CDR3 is CASSLSQGRRGYTF. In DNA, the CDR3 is TGTGCCAGCAGTTTATCACAGGGGCGGCGCGGCTACACCTTC.

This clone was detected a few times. The CDR3 nucleotides read TGTGCCAGCAGCCGTTACCAGGGGCAGTATGGCTACACCTTC. This translates into CASSRYQGQYGYTF. The chain recombines TRBV7-2 with TRBJ1-2, with D possibly TRBD1 on 6 matching bases. This CDR3 is 14 amino acids long. Germline CDR1 reads SGHTA; CDR2 reads FQGNSA. Trimming stripped 5 bases from V and 5 bases from J, with 15 bases between.

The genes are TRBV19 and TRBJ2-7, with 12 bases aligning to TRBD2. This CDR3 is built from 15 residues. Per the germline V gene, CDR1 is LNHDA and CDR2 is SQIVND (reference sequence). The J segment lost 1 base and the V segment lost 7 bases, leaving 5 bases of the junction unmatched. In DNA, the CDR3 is TGTGCCAGTACTCAGACTAGCGGGGGTTCCTACGAGCAGTACTTC. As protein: CASTQTSGGSYEQYF.

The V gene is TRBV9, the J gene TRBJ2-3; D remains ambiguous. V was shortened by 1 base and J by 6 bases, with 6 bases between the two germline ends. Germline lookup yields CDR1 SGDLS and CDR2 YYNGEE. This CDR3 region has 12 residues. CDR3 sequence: CASSVSADTQYF. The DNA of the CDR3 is TGTGCCAGCAGCGTAAGCGCGGATACGCAGTATTTT.

In nucleotides, the CDR3 is TGCGCCAGCAGCTTGACCCTTGCCGCGCTCGAGCAGTACTTC. Residues: CASSLTLAALEQYF. V is TRBV5-1 and J is TRBJ2-7; D gene uncertain. The CDR3 runs to 14 residues. The V gene's germline CDR1 is SGHRS and CDR2 YFSETQ. V dropped 1 base and J dropped 6 bases, with 14 bases sitting between them.